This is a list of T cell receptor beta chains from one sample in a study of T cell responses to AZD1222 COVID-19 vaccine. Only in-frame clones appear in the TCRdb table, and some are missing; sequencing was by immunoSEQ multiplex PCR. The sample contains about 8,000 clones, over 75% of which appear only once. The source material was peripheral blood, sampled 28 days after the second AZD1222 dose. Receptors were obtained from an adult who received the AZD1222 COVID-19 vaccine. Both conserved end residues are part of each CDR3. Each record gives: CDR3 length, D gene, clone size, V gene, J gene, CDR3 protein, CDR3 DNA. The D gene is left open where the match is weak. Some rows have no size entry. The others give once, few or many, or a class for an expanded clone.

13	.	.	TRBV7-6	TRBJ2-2	CASSLGRGGELFF	TGTGCCAGCAGCTTAGGACGTGGCGGGGAGCTGTTTTTT
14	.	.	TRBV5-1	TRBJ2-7	CASSPLRAENEQYF	TGCGCCAGCAGCCCTCTGCGTGCGGAAAACGAGCAGTACTTC
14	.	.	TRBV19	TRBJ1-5	CASSSDRSNQPQHF	TGTGCCAGTAGTAGTGACCGGAGCAATCAGCCCCAGCATTTT
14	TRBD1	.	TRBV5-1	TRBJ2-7	CASSTGQGSYEQYF	TGCGCCAGCAGCACGGGACAGGGCTCCTACGAGCAGTACTTC
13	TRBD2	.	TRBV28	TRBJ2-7	CASSGGSSYEQYF	TGTGCCAGCTCGGGGGGTAGCTCCTACGAGCAGTACTTC
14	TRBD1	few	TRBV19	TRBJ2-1	CASSPLDRGNEQFF	TGTGCCAGTAGTCCCTTGGACAGGGGGAATGAGCAGTTCTTC
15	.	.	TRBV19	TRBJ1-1	CASSTRQRWNTEAFF	TGTGCCAGTAGTACGAGACAGAGGTGGAACACTGAAGCTTTCTTT
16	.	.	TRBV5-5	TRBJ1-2	CASSWKIGENNYGYTF	TGTGCCAGCAGCTGGAAAATAGGGGAGAATAACTATGGCTACACCTTC
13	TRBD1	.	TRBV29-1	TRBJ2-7	CSVRGLSSYEQYF	TGCAGCGTCAGGGGGCTCAGCTCCTACGAGCAGTACTTC
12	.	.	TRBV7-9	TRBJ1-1	CASSLSAGVAFF	TGTGCCAGCAGCTTATCAGCAGGGGTAGCTTTCTTT
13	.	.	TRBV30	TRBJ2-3	CAWRSPSTDTQYF	TGTGCCTGGAGAAGCCCGAGCACAGATACGCAGTATTTT
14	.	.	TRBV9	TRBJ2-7	CASSPQGLLDEQYF	TGTGCCAGCAGCCCCCAGGGGTTATTGGACGAGCAGTACTTC
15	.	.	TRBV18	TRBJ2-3	CASSRTLTDTDTQYF	TGTGCCAGCTCACGTACCCTCACGGACACAGATACGCAGTATTTT
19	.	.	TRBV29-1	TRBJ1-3	CSVSGRRGTGSPAGNTIYF	TGCAGCGTTTCCGGGAGAAGGGGAACCGGCTCACCAGCTGGAAACACCATATATTTT
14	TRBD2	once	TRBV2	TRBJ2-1	CASTGTSGYNEQFF	TGTGCCAGCACGGGGACTAGCGGATACAATGAGCAGTTCTTC
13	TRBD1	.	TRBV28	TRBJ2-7	CASSLQGVHEQYF	TGTGCCAGCAGCCTACAGGGGGTCCACGAGCAGTACTTC
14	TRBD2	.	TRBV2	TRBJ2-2	CASSAPTSGGELFF	TGTGCCAGCAGCGCTCCTACTAGCGGGGGAGAGCTGTTTTTT
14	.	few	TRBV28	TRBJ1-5	CASSPDSPHQPQHF	TGTGCCAGCAGTCCGGACAGTCCTCATCAGCCCCAGCATTTT
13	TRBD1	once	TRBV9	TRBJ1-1	CASSDRGRSEAFF	TGTGCCAGCAGCGACAGGGGAAGGAGTGAAGCTTTCTTT